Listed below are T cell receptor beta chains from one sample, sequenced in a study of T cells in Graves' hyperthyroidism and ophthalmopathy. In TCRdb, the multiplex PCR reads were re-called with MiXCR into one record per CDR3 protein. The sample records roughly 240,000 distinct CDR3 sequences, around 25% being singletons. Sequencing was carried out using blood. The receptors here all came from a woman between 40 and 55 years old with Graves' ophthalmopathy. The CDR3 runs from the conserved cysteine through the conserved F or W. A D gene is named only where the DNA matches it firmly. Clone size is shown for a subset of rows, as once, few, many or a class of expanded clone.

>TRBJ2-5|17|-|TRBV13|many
TGTGCCAGCAGTAATAAGGAGGGGCCCGTACGGCAAGAGACCCAGTACTTC
CASSNKEGPVRQETQYF
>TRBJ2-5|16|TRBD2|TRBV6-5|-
TGTGCCAGCAGTTCCACGCAGCGGGAGGTATTGGAGACCCAGTACTTC
CASSSTQREVLETQYF
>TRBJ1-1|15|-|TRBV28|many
TGTGCCAGCAGTCCGCTTACAGGGAAGAACACTGAAGCTTTCTTT
CASSPLTGKNTEAFF
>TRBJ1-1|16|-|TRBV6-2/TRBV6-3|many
TGTGCCAGCAGTTCCTTGGGTAGGGAAGGGGACACTGAAGCTTTCTTT
CASSSLGREGDTEAFF
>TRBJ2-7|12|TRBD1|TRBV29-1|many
TGCAGCGTTGGACAGGGAGTCGACGAGCAGTACTTC
CSVGQGVDEQYF
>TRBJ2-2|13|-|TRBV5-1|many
TGCGCCAGCAGCTGGGGATCCTCCGGGGAGCTGTTTTTT
CASSWGSSGELFF
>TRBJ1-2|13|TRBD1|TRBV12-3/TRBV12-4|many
TGTGCCAGCAGAGGGCGGGACAGAAAAAATGCCACCTTC
CASRGRDRKNATF
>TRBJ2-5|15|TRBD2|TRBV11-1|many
TGTGCCAGCAGCGCGACTAGCGGGGATCAAGAGACCCAGTACTTC
CASSATSGDQETQYF
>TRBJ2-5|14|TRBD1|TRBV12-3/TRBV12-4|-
TGTGCCAGCAGCCTTACGACAGGGAAAGAGACCCAGTACTTC
CASSLTTGKETQYF
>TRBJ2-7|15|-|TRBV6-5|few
TGTGCCAGCAGTAACAGGGGGGGAAGCCCAGGAGAGCAGTACTTC
CASSNRGGSPGEQYF
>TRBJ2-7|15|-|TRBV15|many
TGTGCCACCAGCAGAGGGGGTGACACCGGGCACGAGCAGTACTTC
CATSRGGDTGHEQYF
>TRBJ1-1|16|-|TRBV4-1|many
TGCGCCAGCAGCCAAGATCTTTCTTCGGCATACACTGAAGCTTTCTTT
CASSQDLSSAYTEAFF
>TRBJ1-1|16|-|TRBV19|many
TGTGCCAGTAGTAATTGGGCAAGGAACATGAACACTGAAGCTTTCTTT
CASSNWARNMNTEAFF
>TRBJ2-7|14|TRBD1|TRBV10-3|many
TGTGCCGCCGCCCCTACAGGGGTGACCTACGAGCAGTACTTC
CAAAPTGVTYEQYF
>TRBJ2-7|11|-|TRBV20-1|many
TGCAGTGCTAGAGACAGTTACGAGCAGTACTTC
CSARDSYEQYF